The subject of this entry is one TCR beta chain. The data originate from a study of T cells in Graves' hyperthyroidism and ophthalmopathy. Authors of the study amplified TCR beta CDR3 regions from RNA transcripts. With the HTBI primer set, the TCR CDR3 went through a first round of RT-PCR. TCRdb called the multiplex PCR reads again in MiXCR, with one record for every CDR3 protein. Of roughly 290,000 distinct CDR3 sequences detected, roughly 15% appear once; the ten largest clones hold 6% to 8%. This CDR3 has 17 amino acids. Unmatched junction bases numbered 10, after V lost 1 base and J lost 2 bases. Germline V gives CDR1 MNHNS, CDR2 SASEGT.

This sequence was found in a woman younger than 45 with Graves' hyperthyroidism that later progressed to Graves' ophthalmopathy. The sequenced material came from blood. The genes are TRBV6-1 and TRBJ2-5; TRBD2 matches at 7 bases. CDR3 nucleotide sequence: TGTGCCAGCAGTGAAGGGGGAGCGGGGCTCCTTCAAGAGACCCAGTACTTC. This gives the protein CASSEGGAGLLQETQYF.